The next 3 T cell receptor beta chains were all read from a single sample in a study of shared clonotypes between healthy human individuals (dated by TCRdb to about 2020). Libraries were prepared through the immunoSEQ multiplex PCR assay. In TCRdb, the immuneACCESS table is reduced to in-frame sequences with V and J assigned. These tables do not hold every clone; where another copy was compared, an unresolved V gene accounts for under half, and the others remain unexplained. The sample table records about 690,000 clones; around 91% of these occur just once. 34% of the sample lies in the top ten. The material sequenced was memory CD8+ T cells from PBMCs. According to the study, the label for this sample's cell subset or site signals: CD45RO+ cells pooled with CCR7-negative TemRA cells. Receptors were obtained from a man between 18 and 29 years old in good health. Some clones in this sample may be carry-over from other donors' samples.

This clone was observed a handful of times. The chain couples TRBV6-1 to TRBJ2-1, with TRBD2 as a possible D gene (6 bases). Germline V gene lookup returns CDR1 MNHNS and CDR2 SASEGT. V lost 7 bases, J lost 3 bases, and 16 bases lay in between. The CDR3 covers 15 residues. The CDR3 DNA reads TGTGCCAGCACCGACGGGCCTAGCGACTACAATGAGCAGTTCTTC. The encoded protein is CASTDGPSDYNEQFF.

DNA for the CDR3: TGTGCCAGCATCAAGGGACAAATCACAGATACGCAGTATTTT. This translates into CASIKGQITDTQYF. The V and J genes are TRBV6-6 and TRBJ2-3, with D possibly TRBD1 on 6 matching bases. This CDR3 is 14 amino acids long. Germline V gene data show CDR1 as MNHNY and CDR2 as SVGAGI (reference sequence). The V and J ends lost 7 bases and 2 bases respectively, with 13 bases between them.

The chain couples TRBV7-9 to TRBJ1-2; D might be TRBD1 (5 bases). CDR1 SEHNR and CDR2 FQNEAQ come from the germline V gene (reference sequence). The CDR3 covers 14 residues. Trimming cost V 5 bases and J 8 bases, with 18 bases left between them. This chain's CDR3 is CASSPGVQAWGYTF. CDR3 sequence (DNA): TGTGCCAGCAGCCCCGGTGTACAGGCGTGGGGCTACACCTTC.